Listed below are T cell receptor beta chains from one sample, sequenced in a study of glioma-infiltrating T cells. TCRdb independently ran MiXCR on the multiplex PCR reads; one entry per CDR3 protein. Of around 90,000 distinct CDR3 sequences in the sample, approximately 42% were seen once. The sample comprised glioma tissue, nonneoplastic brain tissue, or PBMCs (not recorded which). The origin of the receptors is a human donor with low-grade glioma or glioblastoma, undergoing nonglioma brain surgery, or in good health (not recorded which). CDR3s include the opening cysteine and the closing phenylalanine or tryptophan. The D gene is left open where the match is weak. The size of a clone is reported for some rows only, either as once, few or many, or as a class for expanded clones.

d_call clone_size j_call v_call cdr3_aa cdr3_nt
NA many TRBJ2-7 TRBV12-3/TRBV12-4 CASSPSRGLSYEQYF TGTGCCAGCAGTCCCTCGAGGGGGTTAAGCTACGAGCAGTACTTC
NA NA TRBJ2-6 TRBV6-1 CAISEISTTGANALIF TGTGCCATCAGTGAAATTAGTACAACTGGGGCCAACGCCCTGATTTTC
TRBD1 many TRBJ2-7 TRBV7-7 CASSPGTGTYEQYF TGTGCCAGCAGCCCCGGGACAGGGACCTACGAGCAGTACTTC
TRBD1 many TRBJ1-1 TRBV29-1 CSVDHRGTEAFF TGCAGCGTCGACCACAGGGGCACTGAAGCTTTCTTT
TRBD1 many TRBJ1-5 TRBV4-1 CASQRTGGNQPQHF TGCGCCAGTCAGCGGACAGGGGGCAATCAGCCCCAGCATTTT
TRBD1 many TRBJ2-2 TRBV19 CASSPTGGFGELFF TGTGCCAGTAGCCCGACAGGGGGCTTCGGGGAGCTGTTTTTT
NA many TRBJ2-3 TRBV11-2 CASSPGRFSTDTQYF TGTGCCAGCAGCCCGGGACGGTTTAGCACAGATACGCAGTATTTT
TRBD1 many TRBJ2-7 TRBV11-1 CASSFGSGGEQYF TGTGCCAGCAGCTTTGGTTCAGGGGGAGAGCAGTACTTC
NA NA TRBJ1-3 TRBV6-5 CARLPTSISGHTIYF TGTGCCCGCCTCCCCACGTCCATCTCTGGACACACCATATATTTT
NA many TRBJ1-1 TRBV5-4 CASSPDGGGANTEAFF TGTGCCAGCAGCCCTGATGGTGGGGGGGCCAACACTGAAGCTTTCTTT
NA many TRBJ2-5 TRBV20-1 CSARDGWGTQYF TGCAGTGCTAGAGATGGTTGGGGGACCCAGTACTTC
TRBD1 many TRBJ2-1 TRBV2 CASSPDRGEFNEQFF TGTGCCAGCAGTCCGGACAGGGGCGAATTCAATGAGCAGTTCTTC
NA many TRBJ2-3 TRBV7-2 CASSLGGPTDTQYF TGTGCCAGCAGCTTAGGGGGCCCCACAGATACGCAGTATTTT
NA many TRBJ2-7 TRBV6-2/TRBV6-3 CASSYTGLSYEQYF TGTGCCAGCAGTTACACAGGACTTTCCTACGAGCAGTACTTC
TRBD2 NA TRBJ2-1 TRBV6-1 CASSEAGGGALEQFF TGTGCCAGCAGTGAGGCTGGCGGGGGGGCCCTTGAACAGTTCTTC
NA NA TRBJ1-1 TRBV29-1 CRVEHQNTEAFF TGCAGAGTTGAACATCAGAACACTGAAGCTTTCTTT
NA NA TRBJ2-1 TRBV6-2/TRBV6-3 CASSYRSFHDEQFF TGTGCCAGCAGCTATCGAAGCTTTCATGATGAGCAGTTCTTC
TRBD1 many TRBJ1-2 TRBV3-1 CASSPLSGDRGYTF TGTGCCAGCAGCCCACTTTCTGGGGACAGAGGCTACACCTTC
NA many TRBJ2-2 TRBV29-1 CSVLTGELFF TGCAGCGTTCTAACCGGGGAGCTGTTTTTT
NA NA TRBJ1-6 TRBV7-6 CASSLRTVWDTPLHF TGTGCCAGCAGCTTACGGACAGTCTGGGATACACCCCTCCACTTT
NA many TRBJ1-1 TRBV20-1 CSARGTGKNTEAFF TGCAGTGCTAGAGGAACAGGGAAGAACACTGAAGCTTTCTTT
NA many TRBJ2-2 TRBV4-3 CASSQARNTGELFF TGCGCCAGCAGCCAAGCCCGTAACACCGGGGAGCTGTTTTTT
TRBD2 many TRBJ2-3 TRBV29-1 CSVALAGGPTDTQYF TGCAGCGTTGCTTTAGCGGGAGGGCCGACAGATACGCAGTATTTT
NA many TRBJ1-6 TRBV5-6 CASSVLNSPLHF TGTGCCAGCAGCGTATTAAATTCACCCCTCCACTTT